The 17 T cell receptor beta chains in this list originate from one sample, sequenced in a study of T cells in Graves' hyperthyroidism and ophthalmopathy (dated by TCRdb to about 2019). Receptor amplification or capture employed multiplex PCR. Reads for this sample came from an Illumina HiSeq 2000. TCR beta CDR3 regions were amplified from RNA transcripts. A first-round RT-PCR of the TCR CDR3 used the HTBI primer set with the Qiagen OneStep RT-PCR kit. TCRdb took the public reads, trimmed them with fastp at Q25, ran MiXCR for clone calling and kept in-frame beta chains. Every distinct CDR3 protein forms one entry, paired with its most common genes and DNA. A total of a few hundred thousand distinct CDR3 sequences appear in this sample, approximately 15% of them only once. Of the sample, under 3.5% is held by the ten largest clones. Sequencing input: blood. These receptor sequences come from a woman aged 40-49 years with Graves' ophthalmopathy.

The table lists this clonotype with many counts. This chain links TRBV20-1 with TRBJ2-3; 7 bases are shared with TRBD2. The CDR3 is 14 residues long. The ends lost 5 bases at V and 2 bases at J; junction bases unmatched: 7. Germline loops: CDR1 DFQATT, CDR2 SNEGSKA (reference sequence). This chain's CDR3 is CSARRGGDTDTQYF. CDR3 nucleotide sequence: TGCAGTGCTCGGCGCGGGGGAGACACAGATACGCAGTATTTT.

As to this clonotype: This clone may be a read error of a much larger clone one base away. This chain uses TRBV27 with TRBJ2-7; 12 bases agree with TRBD2. V was pared by 0 bases and J by 7 bases, with 4 bases of the junction left unmatched. Germline V gene data show CDR1 as MNHEY and CDR2 as SMNVEV (reference sequence). This CDR3 is built from 15 residues. The CDR3 nucleotides are TGTGCCAGCAGTTTATCTTGGACTAGCGGGAATGAGCAGTACTTC. This encodes CASSLSWTSGNEQYF.

This clonotype was recorded many times. The rearrangement links TRBV2 to TRBJ2-5; 8 nucleotides align to TRBD2. Unmatched junction bases numbered 7, after V lost 6 bases and J lost 4 bases. The germline CDR1 and CDR2 sequences are SNHLY and FYNNEI. This CDR3 spans 14 amino acids. CDR3 region: CASRRRGAGETQYF. The CDR3 DNA reads as TGTGCCAGCAGGCGGCGGGGGGCAGGAGAGACCCAGTACTTC.

In its sample, this clonotype was seen many times. This chain connects TRBV2 to TRBJ2-7; 8 nucleotides agree with TRBD2. V lost 5 bases to trimming and J lost 3 bases; unmatched junction nucleotides: 9. The germline V gene encodes CDR1 SNHLY and CDR2 FYNNEI. This CDR3 region has 15 residues. The CDR3, as DNA: TGTGCCAGCAGTTCCCTTGCGGGAGGACACTACGAGCAGTACTTC. Its translation is CASSSLAGGHYEQYF.

This rearrangement joins TRBV10-3 to TRBJ1-5; D is undetermined. V lost 0 bases, J lost 2 bases, and 5 bases lay in between. Looked up from germline, CDR1 is ENHRY and CDR2 is SYGVKD. The CDR3 extends over 14 amino acids. CDR3 protein: CAISESTRNQPQHF. The CDR3 bases are TGTGCCATCAGTGAGTCGACTCGCAATCAGCCCCAGCATTTT.

The V call is TRBV30, the J call TRBJ1-4; D might be TRBD1 (5 bases). V lost 3 bases, J lost 8 bases, and 13 bases lay in between. The germline V gene has CDR1 GTSNPN and CDR2 SVGIG (reference sequence). CDR3 length: 13 amino acids. CDR3 sequence (DNA): TGTGCCTGGAGGGATGGGGCGGTGGAAAAACTGTTTTTT. Amino acid sequence: CAWRDGAVEKLFF.

This clonotype was detected many times. The V and J genes are TRBV28 and TRBJ1-5; 7 bases are a match to TRBD1. Germline assignment: CDR1 MDHEN and CDR2 SYDVKM. The CDR3 runs to 15 residues. V lost 5 bases to trimming and J lost 2 bases; unmatched junction nucleotides: 6. As DNA, the CDR3 is TGTGCCAGCAGTGGACAGGCCCACGGCAATCAGCCCCAGCATTTT. Translated, it gives CASSGQAHGNQPQHF.

This clonotype was detected only a few times. The chain has TRBV6-1 and TRBJ1-6; 7 positions match TRBD1. CDR1 is MNHNS, CDR2 SASEGT, per germline. The CDR3 extends over 14 amino acids. V was clipped by 2 bases and J by 10 bases; unmatched bases: 5. The chain's CDR3 is CASSESQGGSPLHF. The CDR3 DNA follows: TGTGCCAGCAGTGAATCCCAGGGGGGCTCACCCCTCCACTTT.

V gene TRBV2 combines with J gene TRBJ2-1; TRBD1 agrees at 8 bases. The CDR3 loop spans 13 amino acids. Germline CDR1 reads SNHLY; CDR2 reads FYNNEI. J lost 7 bases, V lost 4 bases, and 3 bases had no gene match. The CDR3 bases are TGTGCCAGCAGTGGACAGGGGAGGAATGAGCAGTTCTTC. Translating it yields CASSGQGRNEQFF.

The rearrangement links TRBV2 to TRBJ1-5, with TRBD1 as a possible D gene (5 bases). V lost 8 bases and J 9 bases, leaving 14 bases between the germline ends. The CDR3 is 12 residues long. From germline, CDR1 is SNHLY and CDR2 FYNNEI. The chain's CDR3 is CASRGRGGPQHF. DNA of the CDR3: TGTGCCAGCCGGGGCCGCGGGGGGCCCCAGCATTTT.

This clonotype was seen more than once but under ten times. The V and J genes are TRBV29-1 and TRBJ2-1; D is undetermined. The V end was cut by 6 bases, the J end by 3 bases, with 6 bases between. This CDR3 is 11 amino acids long. Germline V gene sequence: CDR1 SQVTM, CDR2 ANQGSEA. The CDR3 DNA sequence: TGCAGCGTGGCACACTACAATGAGCAGTTCTTC. Translating it yields CSVAHYNEQFF.

To note about this clonotype: This may be a read error: a much more frequent sequence differs by one nucleotide. The J gene is TRBJ2-3, the V gene TRBV5-4; 10 bases fit TRBD2. V was pared by 4 bases and J by 2 bases, with 4 bases of the junction left unmatched. This CDR3 has 15 residues. Germline V gene sequence: CDR1 SGHNT, CDR2 YYREEE (reference sequence). CDR3 loop: CASSPGTSATDTQYF. The CDR3 DNA sequence: TGTGCCAGCAGCCCCGGGACTAGCGCCACAGATACGCAGTATTTT.

The chain combines TRBV7-9 with TRBJ1-1; the match to TRBD1 covers 7 bases. CDR1 and CDR2 from the germline V gene are SEHNR and FQNEAQ (reference sequence). The CDR3 sequence is 11 residues long. Trimming cost V 8 bases and J 4 bases; bases outside gene matches: 1. The CDR3 DNA sequence: TGTGCCAGCCAGGGGGTCACTGAAGCTTTCTTT. Translated, it gives CASQGVTEAFF.

The chain recombines TRBV7-6 with TRBJ1-1; unclear D gene. The ends were cut back, 1 base at V and 0 bases at J, with 6 bases in the middle. The germline CDR1 and CDR2 sequences are SGHVS and FNYEAQ. This CDR3 is built from 14 residues. In DNA, the CDR3 is TGTGCCAGCAGCTTAGATGATATGAACACTGAAGCTTTCTTT. It is translated as CASSLDDMNTEAFF.

This clonotype was seen repeatedly, ten times or more. The genes are TRBV6-2 or TRBV6-3 and TRBJ1-1; D gene unclear. From germline, CDR1 is MNHEY and CDR2 SVGEGT. The CDR3 extends over 15 amino acids. Trimming removed 0 bases from V and 1 base from J, with 9 bases in between. CDR3 amino acids: CASSYSGRSNTEAFF. In DNA, the CDR3 is TGTGCCAGCAGTTACTCGGGCCGGTCGAACACTGAAGCTTTCTTT.

This clonotype was detected only once. Since no conserved phenylalanine or tryptophan closes the CDR3, a read error is the likely cause. J is TRBJ1-5 and V is TRBV4-1; possible D gene TRBD1, 6 bases. V lost 6 bases, J lost 0 bases, and 24 bases lay in between. The V gene's germline CDR1 is MGHRA and CDR2 YSYEKL. This CDR3 has 19 residues. The CDR3 loop reads CASSYRAEGLQYSNQPQHL. The CDR3 DNA is TGCGCCAGCAGTTACAGGGCTGAGGGTTTACAATATAGCAATCAGCCCCAGCATCTT.

The rearrangement joins TRBV4-1 to TRBJ1-5, with D hard to call. Germline V gene data show CDR1 as MGHRA and CDR2 as YSYEKL. The CDR3 loop spans 15 amino acids. Trimming removed 1 base from V and 5 bases from J, with 12 bases in between. CDR3: CASSQVVWADQPQHF. CDR3 sequence (DNA): TGCGCCAGCAGCCAAGTTGTGTGGGCCGATCAGCCCCAGCATTTT.